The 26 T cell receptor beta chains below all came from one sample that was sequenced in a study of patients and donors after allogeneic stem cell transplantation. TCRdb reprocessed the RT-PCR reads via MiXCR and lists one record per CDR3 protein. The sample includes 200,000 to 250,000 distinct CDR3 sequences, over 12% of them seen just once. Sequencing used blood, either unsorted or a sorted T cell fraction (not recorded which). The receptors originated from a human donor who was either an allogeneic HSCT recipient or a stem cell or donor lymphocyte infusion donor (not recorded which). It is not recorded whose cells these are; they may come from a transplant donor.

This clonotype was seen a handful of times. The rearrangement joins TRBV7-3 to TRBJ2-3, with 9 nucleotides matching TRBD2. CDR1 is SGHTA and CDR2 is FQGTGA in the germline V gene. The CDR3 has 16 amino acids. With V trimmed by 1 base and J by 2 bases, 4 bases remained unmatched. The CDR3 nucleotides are TGTGCCAGCAGCTTAATAGCGGGGGCCCCCACAGATACGCAGTATTTT. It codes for CASSLIAGAPTDTQYF.

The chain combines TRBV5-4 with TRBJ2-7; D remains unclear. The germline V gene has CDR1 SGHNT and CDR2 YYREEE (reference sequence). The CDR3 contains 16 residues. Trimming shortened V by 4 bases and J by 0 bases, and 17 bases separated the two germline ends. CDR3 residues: CASSGESGPFSYEQYF. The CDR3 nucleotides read TGTGCCAGCAGCGGGGAATCTGGGCCCTTCTCCTACGAGCAGTACTTC.

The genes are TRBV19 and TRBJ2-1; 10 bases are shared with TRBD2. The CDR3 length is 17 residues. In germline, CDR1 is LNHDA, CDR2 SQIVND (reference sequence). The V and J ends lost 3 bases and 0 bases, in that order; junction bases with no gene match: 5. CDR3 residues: CASSIYASGSSYNEQFF. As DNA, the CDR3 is TGTGCCAGTAGTATCTACGCTAGCGGGAGCTCCTACAATGAGCAGTTCTTC.

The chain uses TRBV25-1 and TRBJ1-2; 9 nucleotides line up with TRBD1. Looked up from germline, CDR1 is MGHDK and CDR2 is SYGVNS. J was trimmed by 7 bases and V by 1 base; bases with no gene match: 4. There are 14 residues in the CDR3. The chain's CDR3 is CASSESNRGLGYTF. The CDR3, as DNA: TGTGCCAGCAGTGAATCGAACAGGGGGCTTGGCTACACCTTC.

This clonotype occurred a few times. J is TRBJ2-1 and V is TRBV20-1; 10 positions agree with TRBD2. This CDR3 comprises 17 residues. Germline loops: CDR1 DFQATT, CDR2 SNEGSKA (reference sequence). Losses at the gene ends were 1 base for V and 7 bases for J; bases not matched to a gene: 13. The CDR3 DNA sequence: TGCAGTGCTAGAGGGAGCCTTAGCGGGGGGCCGGGGAATGAGCAGTTCTTC. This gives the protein CSARGSLSGGPGNEQFF.

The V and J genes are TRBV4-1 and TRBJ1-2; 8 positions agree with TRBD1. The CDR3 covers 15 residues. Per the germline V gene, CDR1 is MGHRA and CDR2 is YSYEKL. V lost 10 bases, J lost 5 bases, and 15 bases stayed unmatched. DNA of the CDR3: TGCGCCAACAGGGGGGTGGCAGGCCCCACATATGGCTACACCTTC. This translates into CANRGVAGPTYGYTF.

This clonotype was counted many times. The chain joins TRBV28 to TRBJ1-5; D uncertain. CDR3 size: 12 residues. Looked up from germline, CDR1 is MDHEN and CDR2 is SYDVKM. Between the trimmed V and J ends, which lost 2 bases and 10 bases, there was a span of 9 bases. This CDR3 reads CASSLRVSPQHF. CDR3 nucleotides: TGTGCCAGCAGTTTACGGGTCTCTCCCCAGCATTTT.

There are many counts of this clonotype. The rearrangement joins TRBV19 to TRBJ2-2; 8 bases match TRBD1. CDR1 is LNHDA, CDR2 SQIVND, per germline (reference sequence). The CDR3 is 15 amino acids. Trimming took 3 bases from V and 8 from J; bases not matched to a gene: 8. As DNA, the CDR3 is TGTGCCAGTAGTATCGGGGCAGGGGGCGAAGGGGAGCTGTTTTTT. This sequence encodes CASSIGAGGEGELFF.

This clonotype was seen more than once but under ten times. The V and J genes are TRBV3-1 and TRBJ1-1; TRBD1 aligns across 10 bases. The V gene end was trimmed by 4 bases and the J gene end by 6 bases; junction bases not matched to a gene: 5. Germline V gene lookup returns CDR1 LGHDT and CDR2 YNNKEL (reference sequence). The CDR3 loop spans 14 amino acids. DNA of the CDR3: TGTGCCAGCAGCCTAAGACAGGGGGCGGCTGAAGCTTTCTTT. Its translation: CASSLRQGAAEAFF.

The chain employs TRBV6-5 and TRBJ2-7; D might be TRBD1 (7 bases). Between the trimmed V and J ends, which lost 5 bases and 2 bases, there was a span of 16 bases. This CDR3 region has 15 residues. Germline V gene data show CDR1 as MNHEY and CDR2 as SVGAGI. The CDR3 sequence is CASSTRQGGTYEQYF. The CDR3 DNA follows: TGTGCCAGCAGTACTCGACAGGGCGGGACCTACGAGCAGTACTTC.

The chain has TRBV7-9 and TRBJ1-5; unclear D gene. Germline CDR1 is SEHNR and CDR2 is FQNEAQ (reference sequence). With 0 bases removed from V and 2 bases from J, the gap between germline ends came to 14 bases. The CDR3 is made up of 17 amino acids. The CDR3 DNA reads TGTGCCAGCAGCTTAGCGCGGGTAGGGCTGGGCAATCAGCCCCAGCATTTT. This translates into CASSLARVGLGNQPQHF.

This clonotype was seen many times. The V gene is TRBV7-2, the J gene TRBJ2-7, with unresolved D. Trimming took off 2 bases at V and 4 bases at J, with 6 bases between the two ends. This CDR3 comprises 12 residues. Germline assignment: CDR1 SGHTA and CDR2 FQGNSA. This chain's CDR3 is CASSLSLYEQYF. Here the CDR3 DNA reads TGTGCCAGCAGCTTATCTCTATACGAGCAGTACTTC.

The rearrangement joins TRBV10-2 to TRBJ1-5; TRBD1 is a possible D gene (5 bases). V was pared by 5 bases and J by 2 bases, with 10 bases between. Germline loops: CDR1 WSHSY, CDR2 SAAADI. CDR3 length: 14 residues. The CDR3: CASSQGSGNQPQHF. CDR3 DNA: TGCGCCAGCAGTCAGGGTTCGGGCAATCAGCCCCAGCATTTT.

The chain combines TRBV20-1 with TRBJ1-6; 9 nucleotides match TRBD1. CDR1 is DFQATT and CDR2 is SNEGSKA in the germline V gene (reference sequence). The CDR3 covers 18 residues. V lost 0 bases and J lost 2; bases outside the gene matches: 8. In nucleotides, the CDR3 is TGCAGTGCTAGAGATTCAGACAGGGGGGTCGCCTATAATTCACCCCTCCACTTT. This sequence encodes CSARDSDRGVAYNSPLHF.

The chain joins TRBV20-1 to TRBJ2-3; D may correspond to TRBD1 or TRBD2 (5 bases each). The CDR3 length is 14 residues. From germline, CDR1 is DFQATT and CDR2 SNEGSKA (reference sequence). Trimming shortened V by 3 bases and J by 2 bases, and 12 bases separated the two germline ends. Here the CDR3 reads CSASESGPTDTQYF. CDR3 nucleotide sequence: TGCAGTGCTAGTGAGTCGGGACCCACAGATACGCAGTATTTT.

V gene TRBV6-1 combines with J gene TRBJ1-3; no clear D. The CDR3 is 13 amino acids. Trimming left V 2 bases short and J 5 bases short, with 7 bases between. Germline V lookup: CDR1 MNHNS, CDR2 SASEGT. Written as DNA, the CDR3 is TGTGCCAGCAGTGAATCGGCGAGAAACACCATATATTTT. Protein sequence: CASSESARNTIYF.

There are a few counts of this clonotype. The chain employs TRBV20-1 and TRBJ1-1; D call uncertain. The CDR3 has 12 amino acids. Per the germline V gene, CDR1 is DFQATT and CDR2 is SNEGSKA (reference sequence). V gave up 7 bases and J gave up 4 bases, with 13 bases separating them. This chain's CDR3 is CSVRPGLTEAFF. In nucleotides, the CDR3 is TGCAGTGTACGTCCTGGTCTCACTGAAGCTTTCTTT.

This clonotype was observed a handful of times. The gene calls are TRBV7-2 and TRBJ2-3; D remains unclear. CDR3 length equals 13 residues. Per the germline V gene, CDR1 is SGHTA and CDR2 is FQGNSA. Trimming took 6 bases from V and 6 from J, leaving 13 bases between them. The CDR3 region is CASRIDGWDTQYF. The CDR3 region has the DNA TGTGCCAGCAGAATAGACGGGTGGGATACGCAGTATTTT.

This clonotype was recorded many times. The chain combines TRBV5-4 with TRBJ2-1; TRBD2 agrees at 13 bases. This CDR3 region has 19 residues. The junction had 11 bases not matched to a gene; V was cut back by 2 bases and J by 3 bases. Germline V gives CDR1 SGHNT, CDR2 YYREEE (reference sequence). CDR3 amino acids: CASSFRPTSGRAGYNEQFF. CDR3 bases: TGTGCCAGCAGCTTTCGGCCTACTAGCGGGAGGGCCGGCTACAATGAGCAGTTCTTC.

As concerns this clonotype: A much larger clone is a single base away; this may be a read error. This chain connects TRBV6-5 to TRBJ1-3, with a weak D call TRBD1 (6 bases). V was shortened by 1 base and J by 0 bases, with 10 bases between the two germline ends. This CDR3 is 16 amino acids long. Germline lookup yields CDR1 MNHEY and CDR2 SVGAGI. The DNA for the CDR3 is TGTGCCAGCAGTTACTTTACGGGGGCCTCTGGAAACACCATATATTTT. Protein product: CASSYFTGASGNTIYF.

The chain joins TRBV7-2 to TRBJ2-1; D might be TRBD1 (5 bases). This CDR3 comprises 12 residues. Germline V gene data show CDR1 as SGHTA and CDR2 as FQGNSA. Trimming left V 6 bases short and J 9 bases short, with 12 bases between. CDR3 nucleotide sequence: TGTGCCAGCAGTGGTCAGGGTGTTGAGCAGTTCTTC. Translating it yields CASSGQGVEQFF.

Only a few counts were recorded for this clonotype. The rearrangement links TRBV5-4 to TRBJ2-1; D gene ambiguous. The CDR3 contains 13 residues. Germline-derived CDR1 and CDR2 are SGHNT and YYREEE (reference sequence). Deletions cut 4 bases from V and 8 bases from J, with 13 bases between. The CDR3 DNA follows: TGTGCCAGCAGCACTATAACCGAGGATGAGCAGTTCTTC. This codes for CASSTITEDEQFF.

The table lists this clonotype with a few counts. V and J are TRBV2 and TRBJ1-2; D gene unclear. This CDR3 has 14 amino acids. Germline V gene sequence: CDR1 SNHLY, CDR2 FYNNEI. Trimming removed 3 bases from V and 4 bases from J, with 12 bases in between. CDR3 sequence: CASSERQALYGYTF. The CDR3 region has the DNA TGTGCCAGCAGTGAGAGGCAGGCCCTCTATGGCTACACCTTC. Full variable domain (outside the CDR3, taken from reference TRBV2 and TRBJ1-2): EPEVTQTPSHQVTQMGQEVILRCVPISNHLYFYWYRQILGQKVEFLVSFYNNEISEKSEIFDDQFSVERPDGSNFTLKIRSTKLEDSAMYFCASSERQALYGYTFGSGTRLTVV.

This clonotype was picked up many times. For the CDR3, the DNA is TGTGCCAGCAGCTTAACGGGGGCGCAAAAGACCCAGTACTTC. Its translation is CASSLTGAQKTQYF. This chain uses TRBV11-1 with TRBJ2-5, with D possibly being TRBD1 or TRBD2 (6 bases each). Germline CDR1 SGHAT, CDR2 FQDESV (reference sequence). With 2 bases removed from V and 6 bases from J, the gap between germline ends came to 13 bases. CDR3 length: 14 amino acids.

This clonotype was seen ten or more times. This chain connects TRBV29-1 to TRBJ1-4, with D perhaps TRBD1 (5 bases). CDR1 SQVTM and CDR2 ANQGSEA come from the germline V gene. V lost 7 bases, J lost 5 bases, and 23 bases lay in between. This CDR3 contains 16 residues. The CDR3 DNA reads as TGCAGCGCTCCCGGGACCGATCCCGATAGCAATGAAAAACTGTTTTTT. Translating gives CSAPGTDPDSNEKLFF.

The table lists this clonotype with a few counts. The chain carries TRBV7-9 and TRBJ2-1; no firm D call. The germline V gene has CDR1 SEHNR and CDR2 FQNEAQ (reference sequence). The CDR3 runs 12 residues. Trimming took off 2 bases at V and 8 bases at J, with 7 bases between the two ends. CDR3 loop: CASSLNGDEQFF. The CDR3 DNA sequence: TGTGCCAGCAGCTTAAATGGGGATGAGCAGTTCTTC.